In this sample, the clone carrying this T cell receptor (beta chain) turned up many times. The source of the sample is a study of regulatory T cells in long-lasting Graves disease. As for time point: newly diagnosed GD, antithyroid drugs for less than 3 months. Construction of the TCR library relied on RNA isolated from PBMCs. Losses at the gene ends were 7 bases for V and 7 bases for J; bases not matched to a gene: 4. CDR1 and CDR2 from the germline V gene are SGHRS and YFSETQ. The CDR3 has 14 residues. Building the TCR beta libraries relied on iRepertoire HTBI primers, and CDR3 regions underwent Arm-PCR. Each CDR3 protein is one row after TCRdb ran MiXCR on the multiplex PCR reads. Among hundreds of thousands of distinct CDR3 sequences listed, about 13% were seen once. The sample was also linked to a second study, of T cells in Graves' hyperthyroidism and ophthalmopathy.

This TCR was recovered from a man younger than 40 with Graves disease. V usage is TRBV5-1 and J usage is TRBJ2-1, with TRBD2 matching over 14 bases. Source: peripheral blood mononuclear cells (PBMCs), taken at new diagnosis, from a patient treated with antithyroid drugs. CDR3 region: CASGGLAGANEQFF. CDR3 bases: TGCGCCAGCGGGGGACTAGCGGGAGCGAATGAGCAGTTCTTC.